This T cell receptor beta chain was sequenced for a study of CD8 T cells in ankylosing spondylitis. General study points: In ankylosing spondylitis blood, a motif of seven to nine highly homologous TCR beta variants appeared characteristic.

In regard to this clonotype: Its target is unknown.

From germline, CDR1 is MNHEY and CDR2 SVGAGI. V was cut by 8 bases and J by 4 bases, with 15 bases left in between. The CDR3 is 14 residues long. TCRdb fed the 5' RACE reads into MiXCR, producing one record per CDR3 protein. Altogether about 250,000 distinct CDR3 sequences are present, around 8% being singletons, with the ten largest covering around 4.4%. This clonotype was obtained from a female donor with ankylosing spondylitis or in good health (not recorded which). Material: blood, either unsorted or a sorted T cell fraction (not recorded which). This sequence joins TRBV6-5 and TRBJ1-3; D is ambiguous. CDR3 nucleotide sequence: TGTGCCAGCTCCCTAACCCGGTCCGGAAACACCATATATTTT. This codes for CASSLTRSGNTIYF.